This section outlines one T cell receptor (beta chain) sequence together with its context. Antigen specificity is unknown. Looked up from germline, CDR1 is SGHTA and CDR2 is FQGNSA. V dropped 1 base and J dropped 1 base, with 11 bases sitting between them. The CDR3 loop spans 16 amino acids. Addition of a universal primer site occurred through template switching, and cDNA carried unique molecular identifiers. MiXCR was run by TCRdb on the 5' RACE reads, yielding one entry per CDR3 protein. The data show 1.5 million or so distinct CDR3 sequences, less than 40% seen once. The data originate from a study of identical twins. Broader study findings: Without tracking the same donors, conclusions rested on cross-sectional statistical analysis. Abundant beta clonotypes from cord blood had fewer insertions, unlike memory repertoires, which showed none.

The chain carries TRBV7-2 and TRBJ2-1; weak D call: TRBD2 (5 bases). The material sequenced was cord blood. This clonotype was obtained from a newborn girl in good health. The CDR3 DNA reads as TGTGCCAGCAGCTTAGTTTTGGAGGTTTCCTACAATGAGCAGTTCTTC. As protein: CASSLVLEVSYNEQFF.